Below, 30 T cell receptor beta chains from the same sample are listed, as sequenced in a study of blood T cells in healthy people across ages. Sample-barcoded 5' priming and a J-beta primer mix drove a second PCR of about 7 to 11 cycles. One entry per CDR3 protein results from TCRdb running MiXCR on the 5' RACE reads. The table shows about 1.8 million distinct CDR3 sequences, with around 50% occurring only once. The sample consisted of blood. The receptor source for this set is a middle-aged woman in good health.

This chain connects TRBV14 to TRBJ2-1, with TRBD2 identical over 7 bases. From germline, CDR1 is SGHDN and CDR2 FVKESK. The CDR3 covers 16 residues. Unmatched junction bases numbered 4, after V lost 2 bases and J lost 0 bases. CDR3 DNA sequence: TGTGCCAGCAGCCAACAACTAGCGAGCTCCTACAATGAGCAGTTCTTC. Its protein is CASSQQLASSYNEQFF.

The sample holds many counts of this clonotype. CDR3: CASSFTSGGTDTQYF. DNA for the CDR3: TGTGCCAGCAGCTTCACTAGTGGGGGCACAGATACGCAGTATTTT. The chain recombines TRBV12-3 or TRBV12-4 with TRBJ2-3; D is perhaps TRBD2 (5 bases). With 6 bases removed from V and 1 base from J, the gap between germline ends came to 14 bases. This CDR3 region has 15 residues.

The chain joins TRBV6-5 to TRBJ1-1; D is perhaps TRBD1 (6 bases). V was trimmed by 0 bases and J by 6 bases, leaving 11 bases between them. CDR1 and CDR2 (germline): MNHEY, SVGAGI. The CDR3 has 14 amino acids. The chain's CDR3 is CASSYSRGRSEAFF. CDR3 DNA sequence: TGTGCCAGCAGTTACTCCAGGGGTAGGTCTGAAGCTTTCTTT.

Worth noting for this clonotype: At one end, the junction sequence differs from germline, possibly due to a read error. J is TRBJ1-6 and V is TRBV27; D might be TRBD1 (5 bases). Germline V gives CDR1 MNHEY, CDR2 SMNVEV (reference sequence). CDR3 length: 19 residues. The chain's CDR3 is CAGSFSTFVGDPYNSPLHF. CDR3 DNA sequence: TGTGCCGGCAGTTTCTCGACGTTTGTAGGGGACCCCTATAATTCACCCCTCCACTTT.

The CDR3 protein is CASFWTAGTDTQYF. CDR3 bases: TGTGCCAGTTTTTGGACCGCTGGCACAGATACGCAGTATTTT. The chain carries TRBV2 and TRBJ2-3; no clear D gene. Trimming cost V 9 bases and J 1 base, with 14 bases left between them. Per the germline V gene, CDR1 is SNHLY and CDR2 is FYNNEI. This CDR3 region has 14 residues.

This clonotype showed up just a few times. The gene calls are TRBV6-2 or TRBV6-3 and TRBJ2-7; 11 nucleotides align to TRBD2. Germline-derived CDR1 and CDR2 are MNHEY and SVGEGT. V gave up 7 bases and J gave up 2 bases; unmatched junction bases: 7. CDR3 length equals 15 residues. Here the CDR3 reads CASTNRLAGTYEQYF. CDR3 coding DNA: TGTGCCAGCACCAATCGACTAGCGGGGACCTACGAGCAGTACTTC.

This rearrangement joins TRBV6-9 to TRBJ2-1; no definite D call. Trimming removed 4 bases from V and 0 bases from J, with 10 bases in between. This CDR3 has 15 residues. CDR1 is MNHGY and CDR2 is SVAAGI in the germline V gene. Here the CDR3 reads CASSFRASSYNEQFF. In DNA form, the CDR3 reads TGTGCCAGCAGTTTTCGGGCTTCCTCCTACAATGAGCAGTTCTTC.

In the case of this clonotype: A junction end diverges from the germline sequence, so it may reflect a read error. The chain uses TRBV5-1 and TRBJ2-3, with a possible D match to TRBD2 (5 bases). The CDR3 totals 16 residues. The germline V gene has CDR1 SGHRS and CDR2 YFSETQ. The CDR3 region has the DNA TGCACCAGCAGCTTGGACGCGGGTCCACTCACAGATACGCAGTATTTT. It codes for CTSSLDAGPLTDTQYF. Looking up the rest from reference TRBV5-1 and TRBJ2-3 gives the full variable domain: KAGVTQTPRYLIKTRGQQVTLSCSPISGHRSVSWYQQTPGQGLQFLFEYFSETQRNKGNFPGRFSGRQFSNSRSEMNVSTLELGDSALYLCTSSLDAGPLTDTQYFGPGTRLTVL.

The chain links TRBV27 to TRBJ1-4; D is unclear. Between the trimmed V and J ends, which lost 3 bases and 8 bases, there was a span of 10 bases. The CDR3 length is 13 residues. Germline V gene lookup returns CDR1 MNHEY and CDR2 SMNVEV (reference sequence). The CDR3 sequence is CASSFLRTEKLFF. The CDR3, as DNA: TGTGCCAGCAGTTTTTTAAGAACGGAAAAACTGTTTTTT.

Points on this clonotype: One end of the junction is discordant with germline, which a read error may explain. This sequence joins TRBV28 and TRBJ2-1, with 8 bases identical to TRBD2. Germline CDR1 MDHEN, CDR2 SYDVKM. CDR3 length equals 15 residues. This chain's CDR3 is CASTDGGGPCNEPFF. For the CDR3, the DNA is TGTGCCAGCACCGACGGGGGGGGTCCTTGCAATGAGCCGTTCTTC.

This clonotype came up a few times. The chain carries TRBV7-2 and TRBJ2-1; the match to TRBD1 covers 7 bases. CDR1 SGHTA and CDR2 FQGNSA come from the germline V gene. Trimming took 5 bases from V and 9 from J; bases not matched to a gene: 10. This CDR3 comprises 14 residues. The CDR3: CASSTSKGGSEQFF. The CDR3 DNA reads TGTGCCAGCAGCACGTCCAAAGGGGGCAGTGAGCAGTTCTTC.

The gene calls are TRBV7-2 and TRBJ1-2; D remains unclear. Germline-derived CDR1 and CDR2 are SGHTA and FQGNSA. The CDR3 is made up of 14 amino acids. V was pared by 8 bases and J by 7 bases, with 20 bases between. The CDR3: CASSRSPTLGGYTF. DNA of the CDR3: TGTGCCAGCTCTCGATCCCCTACTTTGGGTGGCTACACCTTC.

The V call is TRBV3-1, the J call TRBJ2-6, with 7 bases matching TRBD1. From germline, CDR1 is LGHDT and CDR2 YNNKEL (reference sequence). This CDR3 has 17 amino acids. V was pared by 1 base and J by 3 bases, with 6 bases of the junction left unmatched. Here the CDR3 reads CASSQGTGADGANVLTF. The CDR3, as DNA: TGTGCCAGCAGCCAAGGAACAGGGGCCGATGGGGCCAACGTCCTGACTTTC.

This clonotype turned up a few times. In DNA, the CDR3 is TGTGCCAGCACGGTGGGCGGGACTAACTATGGCTACACCTTC. The encoded protein is CASTVGGTNYGYTF. V and J are TRBV12-3 or TRBV12-4 and TRBJ1-2, with no clear D. The CDR3 is made up of 14 amino acids. Deletions cut 7 bases from V and 0 bases from J, with 12 bases between.

This clonotype was seen only a few times. The rearrangement joins TRBV27 to TRBJ2-5; D is ambiguous. Deletions cut 7 bases from V and 5 bases from J, with 11 bases between. The CDR3 contains 12 residues. Germline-derived CDR1 and CDR2 are MNHEY and SMNVEV (reference sequence). DNA of the CDR3: TGTGCCAGCAAGTCAGTGGGTGAGACCCAGTACTTC. Translated, it gives CASKSVGETQYF.

This clonotype came up a few times. This rearrangement joins TRBV11-2 to TRBJ2-6; possible D gene TRBD2, 6 bases. Trimming pared 3 bases from V and 0 bases from J, leaving 15 bases between. Germline CDR1 is SGHAT and CDR2 is FQNNGV. This CDR3 spans 18 amino acids. CDR3 bases: TGTGCCAGCAGCTTTGGGACCCGGGGGTTCTCTGGGGCCAACGTCCTGACTTTC. It is translated as CASSFGTRGFSGANVLTF.

The table lists this clonotype with a few counts. The chain couples TRBV7-6 to TRBJ1-2; D is perhaps TRBD1 (6 bases). V was trimmed by 5 bases and J by 2 bases, leaving 18 bases between them. Germline V gene data show CDR1 as SGHVS and CDR2 as FNYEAQ. CDR3 length: 16 residues. The CDR3 DNA is TGTGCCAGCAGCCCACTCTCTGCAGGGGCCAACTATGGCTACACCTTC. Amino acid sequence: CASSPLSAGANYGYTF.

This clonotype was counted many times. The genes are TRBV5-1 and TRBJ2-5, with no clear D. Germline loops: CDR1 SGHRS, CDR2 YFSETQ. The CDR3 has 11 residues. V lost 0 bases, J lost 7 bases, and 4 bases lay in between. In DNA form, the CDR3 reads TGCGCCAGCAGCTTGGAGGGGACCCAGTACTTC. Protein sequence: CASSLEGTQYF. The variable domain in full, completed from reference TRBV5-1 and TRBJ2-5, reads KAGVTQTPRYLIKTRGQQVTLSCSPISGHRSVSWYQQTPGQGLQFLFEYFSETQRNKGNFPGRFSGRQFSNSRSEMNVSTLELGDSALYLCASSLEGTQYFGPGTRLLVL.

V usage is TRBV6-6 and J usage is TRBJ2-3; no reliable D call. With 8 bases removed from V and 2 bases from J, the gap between germline ends came to 5 bases. CDR3 length equals 11 residues. Per the germline V gene, CDR1 is MNHNY and CDR2 is SVGAGI (reference sequence). The DNA of the CDR3 is TGTGCCAGCCAGGCCACAGATACGCAGTATTTT. Protein: CASQATDTQYF.

The V and J genes are TRBV20-1 and TRBJ2-3; 10 bases are a match to TRBD1. Germline lookup yields CDR1 DFQATT and CDR2 SNEGSKA (reference sequence). This CDR3 is built from 14 residues. After removal of 3 bases from V and 6 bases from J, the junction contained 6 bases not matched to a gene. As DNA, the CDR3 is TGCAGTGCTAGGCCCGGGACAGGGGCTGATACGCAGTATTTT. This sequence encodes CSARPGTGADTQYF.

The genes are TRBV6-2 or TRBV6-3 and TRBJ2-4; TRBD1 might be the D (5 bases). The CDR3 length is 11 residues. Germline assignment: CDR1 MNHEY and CDR2 SVGEGT. V dropped 6 bases and J dropped 9 bases, with 9 bases sitting between them. CDR3 in amino acids: CASSQGGIQYF. CDR3 nucleotide sequence: TGTGCCAGCAGCCAGGGCGGCATTCAGTACTTC.

The genes are TRBV27 and TRBJ2-7; D is possibly TRBD1 (5 bases). Trimming left V 8 bases short and J 4 bases short, with 21 bases between. Germline V gene lookup returns CDR1 MNHEY and CDR2 SMNVEV (reference sequence). This CDR3 comprises 15 residues. CDR3: CASGSQGDKIYEQYF. CDR3 bases: TGTGCCAGCGGATCGCAAGGGGATAAAATATACGAGCAGTACTTC.

The chain's CDR3 is CSADQGTNYNEQFF. CDR3 nucleotide sequence: TGCAGTGCGGATCAGGGAACCAACTACAATGAGCAGTTCTTC. The V call is TRBV20-1, the J call TRBJ2-1; TRBD1 might be the D (5 bases). The V gene lost 6 bases and the J gene lost 3 bases, with 15 bases spanning the gap. Per the germline V gene, CDR1 is DFQATT and CDR2 is SNEGSKA (reference sequence). The CDR3 runs 14 residues.

V and J are TRBV2 and TRBJ2-6, with D perhaps matching TRBD1 (7 bases). Per the germline V gene, CDR1 is SNHLY and CDR2 is FYNNEI. The length of the CDR3 is 18 residues. The ends were cut back, 8 bases at V and 0 bases at J, with 20 bases in the middle. CDR3 sequence: CASVRRQGGFSGANVLTF. CDR3 coding DNA: TGTGCCAGCGTTCGGCGGCAGGGGGGTTTCTCTGGGGCCAACGTCCTGACTTTC.

The sample holds many counts of this clonotype. The chain is built from TRBV12-3 or TRBV12-4 and TRBJ1-2; D ambiguous. The V and J ends lost 5 bases and 6 bases respectively, with 22 bases between them. The CDR3 is 16 residues long. DNA for the CDR3: TGTGCCAGCAGTCCCCTGACGGGAAATCGAAGGAATGGCTACACCTTC. This encodes CASSPLTGNRRNGYTF.

This clonotype was seen ten or more times. The V and J genes are TRBV25-1 and TRBJ2-7; 7 bases fit TRBD2. Germline CDR1 MGHDK, CDR2 SYGVNS. CDR3 size: 13 residues. The ends lost 8 bases at V and 3 bases at J; junction bases unmatched: 7. CDR3 in DNA: TGTGCCAGCCGCAGGGAGGGATACTACGAGCAGTACTTC. It specifies CASRREGYYEQYF.

The V and J genes are TRBV20-1 and TRBJ2-5; 7 nucleotides match TRBD1. CDR1 is DFQATT and CDR2 is SNEGSKA in the germline V gene (reference sequence). V shed 2 bases, J shed 3 bases, and the junction held 6 bases outside the gene matches. This CDR3 spans 14 amino acids. DNA of the CDR3: TGCAGTGCTAGAAAAGGGGGCCAAGAAGAGACCCAGTACTTC. Translation: CSARKGGQEETQYF.

The chain employs TRBV27 and TRBJ2-3, with 12 bases matching TRBD2. CDR1 is MNHEY, CDR2 SMNVEV, per germline (reference sequence). V shed 6 bases, J shed 2 bases, and the junction held 6 bases outside the gene matches. CDR3 length: 16 amino acids. In nucleotides, the CDR3 is TGTGCCAGCAGGAAAGGACTAGCGGGGATCACAGATACGCAGTATTTT. Translating it yields CASRKGLAGITDTQYF.

The chain combines TRBV7-9 with TRBJ1-1; TRBD1 might be the D (6 bases). CDR1 is SEHNR and CDR2 is FQNEAQ in the germline V gene (reference sequence). Trimming stripped 4 bases from V and 9 bases from J, with 18 bases between. CDR3 length equals 14 residues. CDR3 protein: CASSSDLQGRQAFF. CDR3 nucleotides: TGTGCCAGCAGCTCCGACTTACAGGGCCGCCAAGCTTTCTTT. Drawing the rest from reference TRBV7-9 and TRBJ1-1, the complete variable domain is DTGVSQNPRHKITKRGQNVTFRCDPISEHNRLYWYRQTLGQGPEFLTYFQNEAQLEKSRLLSDRFSAERPKGSFSTLEIQRTEQGDSAMYLCASSSDLQGRQAFFGQGTRLTVV.

This clonotype has more than one count but fewer than ten. This rearrangement joins TRBV6-2 or TRBV6-3 to TRBJ2-5; 13 bases map to TRBD2. Trimming took 6 bases from V and 2 from J; bases not matched to a gene: 15. The CDR3 loop spans 19 amino acids. Germline loops: CDR1 MNHEY, CDR2 SVGEGT. The CDR3 nucleotides are TGTGCCAGCAGCCCACAAGCGCCGGGACTAGCGGGGCAACAAGAGACCCAGTACTTC. Protein: CASSPQAPGLAGQQETQYF.